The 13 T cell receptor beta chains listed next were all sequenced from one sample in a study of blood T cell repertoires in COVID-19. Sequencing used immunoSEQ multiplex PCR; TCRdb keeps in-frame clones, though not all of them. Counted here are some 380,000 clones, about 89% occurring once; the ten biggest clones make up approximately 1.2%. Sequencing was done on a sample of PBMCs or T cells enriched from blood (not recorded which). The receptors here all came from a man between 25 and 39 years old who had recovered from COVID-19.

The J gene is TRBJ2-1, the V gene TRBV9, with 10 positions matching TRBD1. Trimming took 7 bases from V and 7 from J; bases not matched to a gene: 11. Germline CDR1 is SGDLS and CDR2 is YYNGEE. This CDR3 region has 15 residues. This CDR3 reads CASSSTGGRSNEQFF. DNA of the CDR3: TGTGCCAGCTCCTCGACAGGGGGCCGTAGTAATGAGCAGTTCTTC.

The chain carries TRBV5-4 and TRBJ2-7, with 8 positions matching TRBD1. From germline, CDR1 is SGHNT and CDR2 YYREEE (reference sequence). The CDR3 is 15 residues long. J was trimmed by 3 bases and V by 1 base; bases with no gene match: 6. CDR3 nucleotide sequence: TGTGCCAGCAGCTTGTCACAGGGGGGTTACTACGAGCAGTACTTC. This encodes CASSLSQGGYYEQYF.

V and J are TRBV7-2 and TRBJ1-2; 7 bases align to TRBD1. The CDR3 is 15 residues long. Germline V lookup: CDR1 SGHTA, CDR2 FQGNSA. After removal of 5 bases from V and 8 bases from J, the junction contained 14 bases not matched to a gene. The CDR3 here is CASSPRQTGSGGYTF. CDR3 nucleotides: TGTGCCAGCAGCCCCCGCCAGACAGGGTCGGGAGGCTACACCTTC.

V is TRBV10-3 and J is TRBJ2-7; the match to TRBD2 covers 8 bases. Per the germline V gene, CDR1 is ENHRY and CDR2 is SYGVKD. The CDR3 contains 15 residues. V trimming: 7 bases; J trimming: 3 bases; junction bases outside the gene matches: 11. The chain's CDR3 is CAIKLGAGGYYEQYF. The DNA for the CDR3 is TGTGCCATCAAGCTCGGGGCGGGGGGCTACTACGAGCAGTACTTC.

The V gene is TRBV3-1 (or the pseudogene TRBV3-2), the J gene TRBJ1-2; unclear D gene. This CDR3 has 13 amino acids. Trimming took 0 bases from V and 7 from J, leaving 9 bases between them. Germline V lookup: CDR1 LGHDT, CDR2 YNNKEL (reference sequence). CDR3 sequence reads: CASSQDVGSGYTF. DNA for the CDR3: TGTGCCAGCAGCCAAGATGTGGGGAGTGGCTACACCTTC.

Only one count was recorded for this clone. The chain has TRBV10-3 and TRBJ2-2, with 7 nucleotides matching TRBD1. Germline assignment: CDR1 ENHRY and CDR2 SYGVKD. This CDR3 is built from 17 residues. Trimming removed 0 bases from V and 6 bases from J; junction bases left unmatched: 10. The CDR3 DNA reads TGTGCCATCAGTGAGTCATTACAGGGGAAAATATCCGGGGAGCTGTTTTTT. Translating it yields CAISESLQGKISGELFF.

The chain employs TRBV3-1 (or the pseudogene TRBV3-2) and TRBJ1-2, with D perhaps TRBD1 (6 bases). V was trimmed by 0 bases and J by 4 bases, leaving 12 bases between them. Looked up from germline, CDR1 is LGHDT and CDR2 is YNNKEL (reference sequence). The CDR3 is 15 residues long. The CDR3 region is CASSQDLGGGYGYTF. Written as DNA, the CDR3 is TGTGCCAGCAGCCAAGATCTTGGGGGCGGCTATGGCTACACCTTC.

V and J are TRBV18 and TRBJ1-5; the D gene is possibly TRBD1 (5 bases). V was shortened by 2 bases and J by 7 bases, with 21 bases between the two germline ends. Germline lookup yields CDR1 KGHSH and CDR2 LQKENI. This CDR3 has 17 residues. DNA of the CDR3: TGTGCCAGCTCACCAACGGGTCAGGACAACCGGGTCCAGCCCCAGCATTTT. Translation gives CASSPTGQDNRVQPQHF.

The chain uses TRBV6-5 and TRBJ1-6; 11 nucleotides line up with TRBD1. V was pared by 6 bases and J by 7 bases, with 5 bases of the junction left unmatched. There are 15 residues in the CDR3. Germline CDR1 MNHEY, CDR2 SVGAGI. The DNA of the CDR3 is TGTGCCAGCAGACCCGGGACAGGGGGAAATTCACCCCTCCACTTT. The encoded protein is CASRPGTGGNSPLHF.

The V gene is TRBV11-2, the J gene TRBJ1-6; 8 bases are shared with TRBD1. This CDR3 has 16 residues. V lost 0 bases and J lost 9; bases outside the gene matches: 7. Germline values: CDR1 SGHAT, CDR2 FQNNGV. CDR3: CASSLEPSRGLSPLHF. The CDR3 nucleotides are TGTGCCAGCAGCTTAGAACCCAGCAGGGGGCTTTCACCCCTCCACTTT.

For the CDR3, the DNA is TGTGCCAGCAGCGACCGGACTAGCGGGCGCACAGATACGCAGTATTTT. It translates to CASSDRTSGRTDTQYF. The chain is built from TRBV7-2 and TRBJ2-3; TRBD2 matches 11 bases. The CDR3 spans 16 residues. Germline CDR1 and CDR2: SGHTA and FQGNSA. Trimming took 5 bases from V and 1 from J; bases not matched to a gene: 5.

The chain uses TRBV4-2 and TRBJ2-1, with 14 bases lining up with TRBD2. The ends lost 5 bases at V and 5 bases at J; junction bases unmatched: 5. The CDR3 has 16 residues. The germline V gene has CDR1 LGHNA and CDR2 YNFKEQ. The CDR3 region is CASSYGTSGGNNEQFF. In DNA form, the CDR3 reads TGTGCCAGCAGCTATGGGACTAGCGGGGGAAACAATGAGCAGTTCTTC.

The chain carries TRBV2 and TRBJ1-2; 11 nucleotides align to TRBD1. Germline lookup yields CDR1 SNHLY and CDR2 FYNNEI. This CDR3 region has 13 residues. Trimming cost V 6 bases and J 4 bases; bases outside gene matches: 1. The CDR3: CASRGTGGYGYTF. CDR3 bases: TGTGCCAGCAGAGGGACAGGGGGCTATGGCTACACCTTC.